The rows below give T cell receptor beta chains drawn from one sample of a study of cytomegalovirus exposure and HLA in healthy donors. Produced via immunoSEQ multiplex PCR; TCRdb's table is partial and in-frame only. The listing contains some 130,000 clones. Source material: PBMCs. All receptors derive from a woman aged 40 to 49 in good health and CMV-seropositive. The CDR3 runs from the conserved cysteine through the conserved F or W. Fields, in order: D gene, V gene, J gene, CDR3 protein, CDR3 DNA. The D gene is left open where the match is weak.

TRBD2,TRBV4-1,TRBJ2-5,CASSRVGSGSQETQYF,TGCGCCAGCAGCCGGGTTGGTAGCGGGAGCCAAGAGACCCAGTACTTC
NA,TRBV27,TRBJ1-5,CASSLVGAANQPQHF,TGTGCCAGCAGTTTAGTGGGGGCGGCCAATCAGCCCCAGCATTTT
TRBD2,TRBV6-1,TRBJ2-1,CASSVAGGSYNEQFF,TGTGCCAGCAGTGTCGCGGGAGGATCCTACAATGAGCAGTTCTTC
TRBD2,TRBV2,TRBJ2-4,CASMPTSGLSKNIQYF,TGTGCCAGCATGCCGACTAGCGGGTTGTCCAAAAACATTCAGTACTTC
TRBD2,TRBV18,TRBJ2-5,CASSPVMWEGPLMETQYF,TGTGCCAGCTCACCGGTTATGTGGGAGGGCCCCCTTATGGAGACCCAGTACTTC
TRBD1,TRBV27,TRBJ2-7,CASSTRDRGPYEQYF,TGTGCCAGCAGTACCCGGGACAGGGGTCCCTACGAGCAGTACTTC
NA,TRBV10-1,TRBJ2-6,CASSESMRKRVSGANVLTF,TGCGCCAGCAGTGAGTCAATGAGGAAACGGGTCTCTGGGGCCAACGTCCTGACTTTC
NA,TRBV6-5,TRBJ2-7,CASSYGASYEQYF,TGTGCCAGCAGTTACGGGGCGTCCTACGAGCAGTACTTC
NA,TRBV5-6,TRBJ2-1,CASSPVGSGEQFF,TGTGCCAGCAGCCCTGTCGGTTCGGGGGAGCAGTTCTTC
NA,TRBV6-1,TRBJ2-7,CASSQSGGYEQYF,TGTGCCAGCAGTCAATCAGGGGGGTACGAGCAGTACTTC